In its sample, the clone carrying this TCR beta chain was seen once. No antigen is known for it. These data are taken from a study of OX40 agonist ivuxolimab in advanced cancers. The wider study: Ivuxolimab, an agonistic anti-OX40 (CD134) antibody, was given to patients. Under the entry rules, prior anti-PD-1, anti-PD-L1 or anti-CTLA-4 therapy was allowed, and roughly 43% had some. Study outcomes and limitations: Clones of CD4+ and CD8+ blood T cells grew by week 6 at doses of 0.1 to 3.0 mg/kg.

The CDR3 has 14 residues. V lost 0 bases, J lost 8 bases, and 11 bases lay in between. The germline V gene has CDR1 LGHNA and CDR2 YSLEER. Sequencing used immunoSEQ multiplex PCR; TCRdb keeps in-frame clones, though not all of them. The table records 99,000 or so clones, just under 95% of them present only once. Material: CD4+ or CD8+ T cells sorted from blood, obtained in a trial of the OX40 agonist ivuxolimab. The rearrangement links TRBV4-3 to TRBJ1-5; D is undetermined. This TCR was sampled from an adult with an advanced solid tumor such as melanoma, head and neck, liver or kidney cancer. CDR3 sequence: CASSQEIGRKPQHF. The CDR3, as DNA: TGCGCCAGCAGCCAAGAGATAGGGCGTAAGCCCCAGCATTTT.